This T cell receptor beta chain originates from a study of blood T cell repertoires in COVID-19. This CDR3 comprises 15 residues. Repertoires were generated with immunoSEQ multiplex PCR, while TCRdb's copy carries only in-frame clones and drops some. This sample has 300,000 to 350,000 clones; approximately 83% occur once, and the top ten carry about 4%. This TCR came from a woman in her forties with acute COVID-19. The sequenced sample was PBMCs or T cells enriched from blood (not recorded which). This chain joins TRBV12-2 and TRBJ2-1; whether TRBD2, the table's D call, matches the DNA was not checked. TRBV12-2 is labeled a pseudogene. CDR3 protein: CASRSPGLAGDEQFF. The CDR3 DNA is TGTGCAAGTCGCTCTCCGGGACTAGCGGGGGATGAGCAGTTCTTC.